Listed below are T cell receptor beta chains from one sample, sequenced in a study of identical twins. TCRdb called the 5' RACE reads again in MiXCR, with one record for every CDR3 protein. The data show 500,000 to 600,000 distinct CDR3 sequences, less than 25% seen once. The data were also submitted as part of a second study, on T cells expressing NK-cell markers.

The sample taken for sequencing was CD4+ T cells sorted from blood. These TCRs come from a woman aged 18-35 years in good health. Both conserved end residues are part of each CDR3. The D gene is left open where the match is weak. Clone sizes are given selectively: once, few, many, or a class where the clone is expanded.

D: NA
size: few
V: TRBV20-1
J: TRBJ2-1
DNA: TGCAGTGCTAGTACGAAACAGACCGAGTTCTTC
CDR3: CSASTKQTEFF

D: NA
size: NA
V: TRBV9
J: TRBJ2-5
DNA: TGTGCCAGCAGCGCGGGGACGTCGGAAGAGACCCAGTACTTC
CDR3: CASSAGTSEETQYF

D: NA
size: few
V: TRBV29-1
J: TRBJ1-1
DNA: TGCAGCGTTTCACGGAGGAACACTGAAGCTTTCTTT
CDR3: CSVSRRNTEAFF

D: TRBD1
size: few
V: TRBV12-3/TRBV12-4
J: TRBJ1-4
DNA: TGTGCCAGCAGAAGGGACAGGGGTAATGAAAAACTGTTTTTT
CDR3: CASRRDRGNEKLFF

D: NA
size: NA
V: TRBV9
J: TRBJ2-1
DNA: TGTGCCAGCAGCGTAGCGGGGTTAGCACACCAGTTCTTC
CDR3: CASSVAGLAHQFF

D: NA
size: few
V: TRBV20-1
J: TRBJ2-2
DNA: TGCAGTGGTCGACAAGCGAACACCGGGGAGCTGTTTTTT
CDR3: CSGRQANTGELFF

D: NA
size: NA
V: TRBV20-1
J: TRBJ1-1
DNA: TGCAGTGCTAGGGGACCTATGAACACTGAAGCTTTCTTT
CDR3: CSARGPMNTEAFF

D: TRBD1
size: few
V: TRBV6-1
J: TRBJ1-2
DNA: TGTGCCAGCATGTCAGGGGGTGGCTATGGCTACACCTTC
CDR3: CASMSGGGYGYTF

D: TRBD2
size: NA
V: TRBV24-1
J: TRBJ2-1
DNA: TGTGCCACCAGCCAGCGGGGGGACTACAATGAGCAGTTCTTC
CDR3: CATSQRGDYNEQFF

D: TRBD1
size: NA
V: TRBV7-9
J: TRBJ2-2
DNA: TGTGCCAGCAGCGCGGACGGGACAGGGCGCGGGGAGCTGTTTTTT
CDR3: CASSADGTGRGELFF

D: TRBD1
size: few
V: TRBV20-1
J: TRBJ2-7
DNA: TGCAGTGCTAGAAAACCCGGGACAGGGCCCTACGAGCAGTACTTC
CDR3: CSARKPGTGPYEQYF

D: NA
size: NA
V: TRBV6-5
J: TRBJ2-7
DNA: TGTGCCAGCAGGGACTCCGGGACACAAGCCTACGAGCAGTACTTC
CDR3: CASRDSGTQAYEQYF

D: TRBD2
size: NA
V: TRBV5-1
J: TRBJ2-2
DNA: TGCGCCAGCAGGCCCGAAGCACTAGCGGGGGGCTCGAACACCGGGGAGCTGTTTTTT
CDR3: CASRPEALAGGSNTGELFF

D: TRBD2
size: few
V: TRBV12-3/TRBV12-4
J: TRBJ2-3
DNA: TGTGCCAGCAGTTTAAAGGCTAGCGGGAGTGGTCATGATACGCAGTATTTT
CDR3: CASSLKASGSGHDTQYF

D: TRBD1
size: NA
V: TRBV9
J: TRBJ2-3
DNA: TGTGCCAGCAGCGGAGGGACAGGGGGTTTCACAGATACGCAGTATTTT
CDR3: CASSGGTGGFTDTQYF

D: NA
size: few
V: TRBV12-3/TRBV12-4
J: TRBJ2-7
DNA: TGTGCCAGCAGCCCCGTAGGACAGTCCTACGAGCAGTACTTC
CDR3: CASSPVGQSYEQYF

D: NA
size: NA
V: TRBV5-1
J: TRBJ1-3
DNA: TGCGCCAGCAGCTTGGAGGGGGTCGGGAGGAACACCATATATTTT
CDR3: CASSLEGVGRNTIYF

D: NA
size: many
V: TRBV7-2
J: TRBJ1-1
DNA: TGTGCCAGCAGCCCCCGCCCATGGAACACTGAAGCTTTCTTT
CDR3: CASSPRPWNTEAFF

D: NA
size: few
V: TRBV10-3
J: TRBJ2-3
DNA: TGTGCCATCAGTGAGGCCAGGACGGTCGCAGATACGCAGTATTTT
CDR3: CAISEARTVADTQYF

D: NA
size: NA
V: TRBV12-3/TRBV12-4
J: TRBJ2-2
DNA: TGTGCCAGCAGTTTTCCGGGGGGCACAAACACCGGGGAGCTGTTTTTT
CDR3: CASSFPGGTNTGELFF

D: NA
size: few
V: TRBV12-3/TRBV12-4
J: TRBJ2-7
DNA: TGTGCCAGCAGTTTAGTACCCCAGGGAAACTACGAGCAGTACTTC
CDR3: CASSLVPQGNYEQYF

D: NA
size: NA
V: TRBV20-1
J: TRBJ1-1
DNA: TGCAGTGCTAGAGATGTTCGGCAGGGAGCGACTGAAGCTTTCTTT
CDR3: CSARDVRQGATEAFF

D: NA
size: NA
V: TRBV4-1
J: TRBJ1-2
DNA: TGCGCCAGCAGCCAAGTTCCAGGGAACTATGGCTACACCTTC
CDR3: CASSQVPGNYGYTF

D: TRBD1
size: few
V: TRBV6-1
J: TRBJ2-7
DNA: TGTGCCAGCAGTGCTGTCCAGGGGGCCCCCGACGAGCAGTACTTC
CDR3: CASSAVQGAPDEQYF

D: NA
size: NA
V: TRBV11-3
J: TRBJ2-5
DNA: TGTGCCAGCAGCTTTTTTGCTAGGGGCCAAGAGACCCAGTACTTC
CDR3: CASSFFARGQETQYF

D: NA
size: many
V: TRBV20-1
J: TRBJ1-2
DNA: TGCAGTGCTAGAGATACAGGCGCCTATGGCTACACCTTC
CDR3: CSARDTGAYGYTF

D: NA
size: few
V: TRBV10-3
J: TRBJ2-7
DNA: TGTGCCATCAGTGAGAACTACCGCTACGAGCAGTACTTC
CDR3: CAISENYRYEQYF

D: NA
size: many
V: TRBV6-6
J: TRBJ2-7
DNA: TGTGCCAGCGAAGACGGTGAATTC
CDR3: CASEDGEF

D: NA
size: NA
V: TRBV7-9
J: TRBJ1-2
DNA: TGTGCCAGCAGCGGGGCACCCGGCCATGGCTACACCTTC
CDR3: CASSGAPGHGYTF

D: NA
size: few
V: TRBV11-3
J: TRBJ2-3
DNA: TGTGCCAGCAGCTCCTGGGACCGGGCAGATACGCAGTATTTT
CDR3: CASSSWDRADTQYF

D: TRBD2
size: many
V: TRBV15
J: TRBJ2-5
DNA: TGTGCCACCAGCAGTCGCGGGGGGGGAGAGACCCAGTACTTC
CDR3: CATSSRGGGETQYF

D: TRBD2
size: NA
V: TRBV5-8
J: TRBJ2-3
DNA: TGTGCCAGCAGCTTGAGGGGAGCGGGGGCAGGCACAGATACGCAGTATTTT
CDR3: CASSLRGAGAGTDTQYF

D: NA
size: NA
V: TRBV9
J: TRBJ1-4
DNA: TGTGCCAGCAGCGTAGATACCTCTAATGAAAAACTGTTTTTT
CDR3: CASSVDTSNEKLFF

D: TRBD2
size: NA
V: TRBV12-3/TRBV12-4
J: TRBJ2-5
DNA: TGTGCCAGCAGCCAGGATAGCGGGGAGACCCAGTACTTC
CDR3: CASSQDSGETQYF

D: TRBD2
size: many
V: TRBV6-5
J: TRBJ2-5
DNA: TGTGCCAGCAGTTACGTAGGAACAGCGGGAAGAGAGACCCAGTACTTC
CDR3: CASSYVGTAGRETQYF

D: NA
size: few
V: TRBV7-9
J: TRBJ2-4
DNA: TGTGCCAGCATCTCCCCAGGGGATTCTGCCAAAAACATTCAGTACTTC
CDR3: CASISPGDSAKNIQYF

D: NA
size: NA
V: TRBV7-2
J: TRBJ2-2
DNA: TGTGCCAGCAGACCACGGGGGTCGAACACCGGGGAGCTGTTTTTT
CDR3: CASRPRGSNTGELFF

D: TRBD1
size: NA
V: TRBV6-6
J: TRBJ1-2
DNA: TGTGCCAGCGGGACAGGGGTCCTCTATGGCTACACCTTC
CDR3: CASGTGVLYGYTF

D: NA
size: NA
V: TRBV5-6
J: TRBJ2-7
DNA: TGTGCCAGCAGACGACAGGCTTGGGACGAGCAGTACTTC
CDR3: CASRRQAWDEQYF

D: NA
size: few
V: TRBV5-1
J: TRBJ2-1
DNA: TGCGCCAGCAGAAAAATAACGGCAAAGGGCAATGAGCAGTTCTTC
CDR3: CASRKITAKGNEQFF

D: NA
size: few
V: TRBV20-1
J: TRBJ2-3
DNA: TGCAGTGCTAGCGAACAGGGAAGACGCACAGATACGCAGTATTTT
CDR3: CSASEQGRRTDTQYF